Presented here are 20 T cell receptor beta chains from one specimen sequenced in a study of cytomegalovirus exposure and HLA in healthy donors. The PCR had 60 Vbeta and 13 Jbeta primers. The protocol was immunoSEQ multiplex PCR, while the TCRdb copy is restricted to in-frame clones and leaves out a portion. The table records roughly 100,000 clones, around 80% of them present only once. Sequencing input: PBMCs. These receptors came from a woman younger than 35 in good health and CMV-seropositive.

The sample holds one count of this clone. This CDR3 is CASSKGGGNYNEQFF. CDR3 in DNA: TGTGCCAGCTCAAAAGGGGGGGGCAACTACAATGAGCAGTTCTTC. V usage is TRBV6-5 and J usage is TRBJ2-1; D perhaps matches TRBD2 (7 bases). Looked up from germline, CDR1 is MNHEY and CDR2 is SVGAGI. The CDR3 is 15 residues long. Trimming cost V 8 bases and J 3 bases, with 17 bases left between them.

V usage is TRBV10-2 and J usage is TRBJ2-2; tentative D call: TRBD1 (5 bases). V lost 3 bases and J lost 4, with 15 bases in between. Germline V CDR1 and CDR2: WSHSY, SAAADI. This CDR3 contains 16 residues. This CDR3 is CASSEGQGTFTGELFF. The CDR3, as DNA: TGCGCCAGCAGTGAAGGGCAGGGAACCTTCACCGGGGAGCTGTTTTTT.

This chain joins TRBV6-4 and TRBJ2-1; no clear D. The CDR3 is 11 amino acids. Trimming shortened V by 6 bases and J by 5 bases, and 5 bases separated the two germline ends. The germline CDR1 and CDR2 sequences are MRHNA and SNTAGT. In DNA, the CDR3 is TGTGCCAGCAGGAGAAACAATGAGCAGTTCTTC. It specifies CASRRNNEQFF.

A few counts support this clone. The DNA of the CDR3 is TGTGCCAGCAGTGAAGGAGCCTACGAGCAGTACTTC. It encodes CASSEGAYEQYF. The gene calls are TRBV6-1 and TRBJ2-7; D not resolved. Trimming stripped 1 base from V and 2 bases from J, with 3 bases between. Germline V CDR1 and CDR2: MNHNS, SASEGT. CDR3 size: 12 residues.

Note on this clone: Other nucleotide sequences from this sample produce the same CDR3. This chain joins TRBV10-3 and TRBJ2-1; TRBD2 agrees at 12 bases. V lost 6 bases and J lost 5; bases outside the gene matches: 2. This CDR3 comprises 14 residues. In germline, CDR1 is ENHRY, CDR2 SYGVKD. The chain's CDR3 is CAIRGLAGNNEQFF. The CDR3 coding sequence is TGTGCCATCAGGGGACTAGCGGGCAACAATGAGCAGTTCTTC.

V usage is TRBV27 and J usage is TRBJ2-5; TRBD1 matches 7 bases. J was trimmed by 0 bases and V by 5 bases; bases with no gene match: 3. Germline CDR1 reads MNHEY; CDR2 reads SMNVEV (reference sequence). There are 14 residues in the CDR3. CDR3 sequence (DNA): TGTGCCAGCAGTCGGGACAGACACCAAGAGACCCAGTACTTC. This sequence encodes CASSRDRHQETQYF.

The rearrangement links TRBV18 to TRBJ1-1, with D hard to call. The V and J ends lost 2 bases and 7 bases respectively, with 5 bases between them. This CDR3 is 11 amino acids long. From germline, CDR1 is KGHSH and CDR2 LQKENI. The chain's CDR3 is CASSPGSEAFF. CDR3 coding DNA: TGTGCCAGCTCACCAGGGAGTGAAGCTTTCTTT.

This clone has only a few counts. The rearrangement joins TRBV30 to TRBJ2-7; D might be TRBD2 (5 bases). V dropped 4 bases and J dropped 3 bases, with 7 bases sitting between them. The CDR3 length is 11 residues. The germline CDR1 and CDR2 sequences are GTSNPN and SVGIG (reference sequence). The CDR3 sequence is CAWKTSYEQYF. For the CDR3, the DNA is TGTGCCTGGAAAACTAGCTACGAGCAGTACTTC. Combining the CDR3 with reference TRBV30 and TRBJ2-7 gives the whole variable domain SQTIHQWPATLVQPVGSPLSLECTVEGTSNPNLYWYRQAAGRGLQLLFYSVGIGQISSEVPQNLSASRPQDRQFILSSKKLLLSDSGFYLCAWKTSYEQYFGPGTRLTVT.

The chain has TRBV18 and TRBJ1-5, with D perhaps matching TRBD1 (5 bases). This CDR3 has 14 residues. Trimming left V 4 bases short and J 5 bases short, with 12 bases between. Germline V gives CDR1 KGHSH, CDR2 LQKENI. CDR3 DNA sequence: TGTGCCAGCTCACAAGGACATTCCGATCAGCCCCAGCATTTT. Protein sequence: CASSQGHSDQPQHF.

In this sample, this clone turned up once. The J gene is TRBJ2-7, the V gene TRBV11-3; 7 nucleotides agree with TRBD1. In germline, CDR1 is SGHNT, CDR2 YENEEA. After removal of 1 base from V and 4 bases from J, the junction contained 16 bases not matched to a gene. The CDR3 sequence is 18 residues long. The CDR3 DNA reads TGTGCCAGCAGCTTAGCAAACGTGCTAACAGGGGATACTTACGAGCAGTACTTC. This gives the protein CASSLANVLTGDTYEQYF. The whole variable domain, filled in from reference TRBV11-3 and TRBJ2-7, reads EAGVVQSPRYKIIEKKQPVAFWCNPISGHNTLYWYLQNLGQGPELLIRYENEEAVDDSQLPKDRFSAERLKGVDSTLKIQPAELGDSAVYLCASSLANVLTGDTYEQYFGPGTRLTVT.

The chain links TRBV14 to TRBJ1-1; D unresolved. The CDR3 length is 16 residues. CDR1 is SGHDN, CDR2 FVKESK, per germline. V lost 1 base to trimming and J lost 4 bases, with 16 bases between them. The CDR3 loop reads CASSQVARGWGTEAFF. CDR3 coding DNA: TGTGCCAGCAGCCAAGTAGCTCGGGGTTGGGGCACTGAAGCTTTCTTT.

The rearrangement joins TRBV9 to TRBJ1-4; D might be TRBD1 (5 bases). The germline gives CDR1 SGDLS, CDR2 YYNGEE. The CDR3 is made up of 15 amino acids. The V end lost 4 bases, the J end lost 4 bases, and 14 bases lay between the germline ends. The CDR3 DNA sequence: TGTGCCAGCAGCCAGGGTGGGAACTTTAATGAAAAACTGTTTTTT. Amino acids: CASSQGGNFNEKLFF.

This chain links TRBV6-1 with TRBJ1-2, with TRBD1 matching over 7 bases. CDR1 and CDR2 (germline): MNHNS, SASEGT. The J segment lost 0 bases and the V segment lost 8 bases, leaving 9 bases of the junction unmatched. CDR3 length equals 15 residues. The chain's CDR3 is CASGQPGQTNYGYTF. The DNA for the CDR3 is TGTGCCAGCGGACAACCGGGACAGACTAACTATGGCTACACCTTC.

This chain uses TRBV6-5 with TRBJ2-5; D uncertain. The end of the DNA aligns better with TRBJ2-7, so the J call may be wrong. The length of the CDR3 is 14 residues. Germline CDR1 reads MNHEY; CDR2 reads SVGAGI. The CDR3 DNA reads TGTGCCAGCAGTTACGGGTTAGCTTCTTCCGAGCAGTACTTC. It specifies CASSYGLASSEQYF.

The chain links TRBV10-3 to TRBJ2-3, with 14 bases identical to TRBD2. V lost 3 bases to trimming and J lost 8 bases; unmatched junction nucleotides: 7. Germline CDR1 ENHRY, CDR2 SYGVKD. The CDR3 has 16 residues. CDR3 sequence: CAISDSRLAGGVTQYF. The CDR3 DNA is TGTGCCATCAGTGACTCCCGACTAGCGGGGGGGGTTACGCAGTATTTT.

This clone was found once. The chain recombines TRBV7-3 with TRBJ1-5, with 7 bases that match TRBD1. Germline V gives CDR1 SGHTA, CDR2 FQGTGA. This CDR3 spans 13 amino acids. V lost 5 bases to trimming and J lost 6 bases; unmatched junction nucleotides: 4. The CDR3 reads CASSLTGTQPQHF. The CDR3 DNA follows: TGTGCCAGCAGCCTGACAGGGACTCAGCCCCAGCATTTT.

The chain combines TRBV28 with TRBJ2-1; 7 nucleotides match TRBD2. The CDR3 is 17 amino acids. Looked up from germline, CDR1 is MDHEN and CDR2 is SYDVKM. Trimming cost V 5 bases and J 6 bases; bases outside gene matches: 16. CDR3 residues: CASSVASGGSRSNEQFF. CDR3 DNA: TGTGCCAGCAGTGTAGCCTCCGGCGGGAGTAGGAGCAATGAGCAGTTCTTC.

This chain connects TRBV5-1 to TRBJ1-4; possible D gene TRBD1, 5 bases. CDR3 length equals 14 residues. V lost 5 bases to trimming and J lost 1 base, with 9 bases between them. The germline V gene encodes CDR1 SGHRS and CDR2 YFSETQ. The CDR3 protein is CASRPRGTNEKLFF. The CDR3, as DNA: TGCGCCAGCAGACCTAGGGGAACTAATGAAAAACTGTTTTTT.

J is TRBJ2-3 and V is TRBV2; 15 bases are a match to TRBD2. V dropped 4 bases and J dropped 5; count of bases not matched to a gene: 13. Germline CDR1 SNHLY, CDR2 FYNNEI. The CDR3 is made up of 19 amino acids. The CDR3 coding sequence is TGTGCCAGCAGTGTATGGACTAGCGGGGGGGATAGCATTCAAGATACGCAGTATTTT. This gives the protein CASSVWTSGGDSIQDTQYF.

In this sample, this clone turned up a few times. The chain's CDR3 is CASSGGQRGNSPLHF. The CDR3 DNA follows: TGTGCCAGCAGCGGCGGACAGCGAGGGAATTCACCCCTCCACTTT. The gene calls are TRBV7-9 and TRBJ1-6, with D maybe TRBD1 (6 bases). The length of the CDR3 is 15 residues. The V gene lost 5 bases and the J gene lost 7 bases, with 15 bases spanning the gap. The V gene's germline CDR1 is SEHNR and CDR2 FQNEAQ (reference sequence).